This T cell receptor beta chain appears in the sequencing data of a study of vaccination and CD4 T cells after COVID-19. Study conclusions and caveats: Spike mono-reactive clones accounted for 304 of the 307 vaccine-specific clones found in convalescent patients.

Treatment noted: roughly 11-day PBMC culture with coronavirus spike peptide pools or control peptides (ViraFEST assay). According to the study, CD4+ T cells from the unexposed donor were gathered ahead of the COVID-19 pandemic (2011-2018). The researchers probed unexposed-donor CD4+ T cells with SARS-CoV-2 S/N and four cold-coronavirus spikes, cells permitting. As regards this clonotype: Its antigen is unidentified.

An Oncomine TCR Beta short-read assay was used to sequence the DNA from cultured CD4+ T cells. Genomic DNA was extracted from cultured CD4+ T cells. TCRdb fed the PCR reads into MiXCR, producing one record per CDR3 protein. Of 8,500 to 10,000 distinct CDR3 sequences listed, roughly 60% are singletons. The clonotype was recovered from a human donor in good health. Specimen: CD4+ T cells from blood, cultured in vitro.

CDR3 nucleotide sequence: TGTGCCAGCAGCCAGAAAGGATGGGAGGGGCACTCTGGAAACACCATATATTTT. Amino acids: CASSQKGWEGHSGNTIYF. The rearrangement links TRBV3-1 to TRBJ1-3; weak D call: TRBD1 (5 bases). Deletions cut 3 bases from V and 0 bases from J, with 18 bases between. Germline V lookup: CDR1 LGHDT, CDR2 YNNKEL (reference sequence). The CDR3 has 18 residues.